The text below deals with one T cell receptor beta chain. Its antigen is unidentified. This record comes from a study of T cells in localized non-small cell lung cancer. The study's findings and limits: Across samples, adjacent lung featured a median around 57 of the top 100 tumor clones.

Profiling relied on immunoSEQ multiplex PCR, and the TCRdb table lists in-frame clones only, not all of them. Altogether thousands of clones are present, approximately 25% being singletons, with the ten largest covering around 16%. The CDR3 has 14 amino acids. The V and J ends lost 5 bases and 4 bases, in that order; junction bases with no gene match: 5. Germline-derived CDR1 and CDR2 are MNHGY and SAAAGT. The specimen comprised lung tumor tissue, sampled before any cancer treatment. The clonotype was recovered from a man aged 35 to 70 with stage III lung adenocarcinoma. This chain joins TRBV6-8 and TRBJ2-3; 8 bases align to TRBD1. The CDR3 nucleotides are TGTGCCAGCAGTGACCAGACAGGGGCAGATACGCAGTATTTT. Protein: CASSDQTGADTQYF.